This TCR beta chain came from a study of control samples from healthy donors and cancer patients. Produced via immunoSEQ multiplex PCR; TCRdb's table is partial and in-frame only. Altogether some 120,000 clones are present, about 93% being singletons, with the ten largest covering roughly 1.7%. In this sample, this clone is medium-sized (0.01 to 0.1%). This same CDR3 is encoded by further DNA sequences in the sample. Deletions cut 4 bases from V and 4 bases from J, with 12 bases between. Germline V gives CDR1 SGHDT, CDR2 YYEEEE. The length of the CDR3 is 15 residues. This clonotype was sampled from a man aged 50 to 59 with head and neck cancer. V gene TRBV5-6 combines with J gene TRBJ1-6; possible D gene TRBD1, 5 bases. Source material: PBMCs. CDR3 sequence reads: CASSLGGGYNSPLHF. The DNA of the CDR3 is TGTGCCAGCAGCCTGGGGGGAGGTTATAATTCACCCCTCCACTTT.